The entry below gives a single TCR beta chain sequence along with its context. CDR3 length: 15 amino acids. Germline trimming cut 4 bases from V and 2 bases from J; bases unmatched to any gene: 4. Sequencing used immunoSEQ multiplex PCR; TCRdb keeps in-frame clones, though not all of them. The sample lists 200,000 to 300,000 clones; about nine tenths were seen once. The sample originates from a study of blood T cell repertoires in COVID-19. Study at large: The origin of the acute and convalescent COVID-19 samples was the United States, Italy and Spain. PBMCs, B-cell-depleted T cells, or T cells were the source of the cDNA or gDNA that made up the material.

The source material was peripheral blood. The chain links TRBV5-3 to TRBJ2-3; 10 positions agree with TRBD2. TRBV5-3 is placed among ORFs of uncertain function. This sequence originates from a man in his fifties or sixties who had recovered from COVID-19. CDR3 DNA sequence: TGTGCCAGAAGCCCACTAGCGGGGAACACAGATACGCAGTATTTT. Its translation: CARSPLAGNTDTQYF.